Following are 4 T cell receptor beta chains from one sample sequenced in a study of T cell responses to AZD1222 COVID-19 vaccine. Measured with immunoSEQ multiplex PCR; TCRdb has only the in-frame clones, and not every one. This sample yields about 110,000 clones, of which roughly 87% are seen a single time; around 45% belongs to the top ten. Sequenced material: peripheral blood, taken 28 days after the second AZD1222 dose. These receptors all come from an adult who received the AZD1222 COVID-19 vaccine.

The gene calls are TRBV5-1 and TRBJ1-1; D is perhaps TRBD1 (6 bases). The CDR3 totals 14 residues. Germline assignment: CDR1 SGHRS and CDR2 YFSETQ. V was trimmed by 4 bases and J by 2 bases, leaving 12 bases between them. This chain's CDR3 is CASSPDRLNTEAFF. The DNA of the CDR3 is TGCGCCAGCAGCCCTGACAGGCTCAACACTGAAGCTTTCTTT.

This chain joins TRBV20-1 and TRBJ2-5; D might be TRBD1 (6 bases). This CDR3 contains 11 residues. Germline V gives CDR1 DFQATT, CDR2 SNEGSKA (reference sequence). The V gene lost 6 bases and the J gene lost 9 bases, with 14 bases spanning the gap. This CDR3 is CSARTAGAQYF. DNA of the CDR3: TGCAGTGCACGGACAGCCGGGGCCCAGTACTTC.

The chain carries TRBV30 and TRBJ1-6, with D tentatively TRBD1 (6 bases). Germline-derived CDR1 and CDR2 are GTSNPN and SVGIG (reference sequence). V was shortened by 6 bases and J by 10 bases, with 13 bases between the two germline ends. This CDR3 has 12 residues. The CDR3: CACGQTNSPLHF. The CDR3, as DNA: TGTGCCTGTGGACAGACTAACTCACCCCTCCACTTT. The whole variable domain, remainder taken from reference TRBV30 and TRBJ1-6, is SQTIHQWPATLVQPVGSPLSLECTVEGTSNPNLYWYRQAAGRGLQLLFYSVGIGQISSEVPQNLSASRPQDRQFILSSKKLLLSDSGFYLCACGQTNSPLHFGNGTRLTVT.

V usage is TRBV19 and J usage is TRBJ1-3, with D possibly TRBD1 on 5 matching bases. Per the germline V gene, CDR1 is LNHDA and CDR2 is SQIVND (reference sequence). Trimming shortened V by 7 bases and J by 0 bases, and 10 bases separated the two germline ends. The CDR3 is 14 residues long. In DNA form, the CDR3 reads TGTGCCAGTAAGGGGTTCGACTCTGGAAACACCATATATTTT. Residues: CASKGFDSGNTIYF.